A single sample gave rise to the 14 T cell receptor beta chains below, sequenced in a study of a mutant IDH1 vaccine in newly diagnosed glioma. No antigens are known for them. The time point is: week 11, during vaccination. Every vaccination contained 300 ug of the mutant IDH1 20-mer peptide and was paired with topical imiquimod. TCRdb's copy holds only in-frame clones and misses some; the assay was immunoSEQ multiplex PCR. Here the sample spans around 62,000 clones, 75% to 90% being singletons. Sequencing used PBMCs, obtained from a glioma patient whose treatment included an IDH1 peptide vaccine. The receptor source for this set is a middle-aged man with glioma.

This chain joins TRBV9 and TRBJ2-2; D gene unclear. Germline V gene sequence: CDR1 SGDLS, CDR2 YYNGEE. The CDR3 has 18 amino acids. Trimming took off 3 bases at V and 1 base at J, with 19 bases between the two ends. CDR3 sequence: CASSDLGLGIVNTGELFF. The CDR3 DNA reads TGTGCCAGCAGCGATCTGGGCCTTGGGATCGTGAACACCGGGGAGCTGTTTTTT.

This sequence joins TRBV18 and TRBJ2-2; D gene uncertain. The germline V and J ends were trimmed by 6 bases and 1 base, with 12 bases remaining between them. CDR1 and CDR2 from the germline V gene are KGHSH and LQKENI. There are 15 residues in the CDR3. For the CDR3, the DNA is TGTGCCAGCTCCTCAGAGACACTGAACACCGGGGAGCTGTTTTTT. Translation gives CASSSETLNTGELFF.

The CDR3 bases are TGTGCCAGCAGTTTAACAGGTTTTGAGCCCCAGCATTTT. Amino acids: CASSLTGFEPQHF. V and J are TRBV28 and TRBJ1-5, with D perhaps matching TRBD1 (5 bases). Germline CDR1 is MDHEN and CDR2 is SYDVKM. V was shortened by 2 bases and J by 8 bases, with 10 bases between the two germline ends. The CDR3 contains 13 residues. The full variable domain, in which reference TRBV28 and TRBJ1-5 provide the parts outside the CDR3, is DVKVTQSSRYLVKRTGEKVFLECVQDMDHENMFWYRQDPGLGLRLIYFSYDVKMKEKGDIPEGYSVSREKKERFSLILESASTNQTSMYLCASSLTGFEPQHFGDGTRLSIL.

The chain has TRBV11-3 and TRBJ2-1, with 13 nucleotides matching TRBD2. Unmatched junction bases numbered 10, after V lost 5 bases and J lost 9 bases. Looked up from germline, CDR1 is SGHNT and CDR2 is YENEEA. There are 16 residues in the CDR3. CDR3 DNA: TGTGCCAGCAGCCGCCCAACTAGCGGGGGGGCGGGTGAGCAGTTCTTC. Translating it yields CASSRPTSGGAGEQFF.

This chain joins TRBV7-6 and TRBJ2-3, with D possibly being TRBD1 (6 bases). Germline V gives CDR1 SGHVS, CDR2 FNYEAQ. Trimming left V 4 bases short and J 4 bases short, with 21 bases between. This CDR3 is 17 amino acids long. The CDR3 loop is CASSYPLQGSPADTQYF. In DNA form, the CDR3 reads TGTGCCAGCAGCTACCCCTTACAGGGCTCCCCGGCAGATACGCAGTATTTT.

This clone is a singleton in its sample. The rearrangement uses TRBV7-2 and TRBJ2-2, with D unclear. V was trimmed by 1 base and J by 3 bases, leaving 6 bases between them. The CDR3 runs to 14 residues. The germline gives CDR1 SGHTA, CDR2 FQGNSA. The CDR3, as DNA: TGTGCCAGCAGCTTAGGGAGACACACCGGGGAGCTGTTTTTT. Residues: CASSLGRHTGELFF.

The CDR3 sequence is CASSQRLAVQETQYF. CDR3 sequence (DNA): TGCGCCAGCAGCCAAAGGCTAGCGGTCCAAGAGACCCAGTACTTC. The V call is TRBV4-3, the J call TRBJ2-5; 7 nucleotides agree with TRBD2. Looked up from germline, CDR1 is LGHNA and CDR2 is YSLEER. V shed 2 bases and J 1 base; nucleotides not matched to a gene: 4. This CDR3 region has 15 residues.

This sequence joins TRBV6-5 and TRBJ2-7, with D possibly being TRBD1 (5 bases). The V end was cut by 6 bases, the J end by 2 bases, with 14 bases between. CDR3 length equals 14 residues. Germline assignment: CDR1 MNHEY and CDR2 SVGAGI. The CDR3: CASSPPDTAYEQYF. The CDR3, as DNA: TGTGCCAGCAGCCCCCCGGACACAGCCTACGAGCAGTACTTC.

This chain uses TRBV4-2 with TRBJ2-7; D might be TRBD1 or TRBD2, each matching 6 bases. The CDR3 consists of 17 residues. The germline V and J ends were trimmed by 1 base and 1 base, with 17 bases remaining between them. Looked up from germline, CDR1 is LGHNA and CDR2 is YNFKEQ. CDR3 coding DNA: TGTGCCAGCAGCCAAGGGACGGGGGCACCAAATTCCTACGAGCAGTACTTC. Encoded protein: CASSQGTGAPNSYEQYF.

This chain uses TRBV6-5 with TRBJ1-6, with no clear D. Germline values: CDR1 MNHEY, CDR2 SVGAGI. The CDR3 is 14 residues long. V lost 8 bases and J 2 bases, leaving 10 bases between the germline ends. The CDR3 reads CASAVGTYNSPLHF. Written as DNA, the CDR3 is TGTGCCAGCGCGGTCGGCACCTATAATTCACCCCTCCACTTT.

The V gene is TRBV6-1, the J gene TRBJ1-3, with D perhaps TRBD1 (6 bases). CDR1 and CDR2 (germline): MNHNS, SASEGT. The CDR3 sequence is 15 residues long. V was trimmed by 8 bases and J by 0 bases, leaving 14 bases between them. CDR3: CASDRGASSGNTIYF. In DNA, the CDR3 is TGTGCCAGCGATCGGGGGGCAAGCTCTGGAAACACCATATATTTT.

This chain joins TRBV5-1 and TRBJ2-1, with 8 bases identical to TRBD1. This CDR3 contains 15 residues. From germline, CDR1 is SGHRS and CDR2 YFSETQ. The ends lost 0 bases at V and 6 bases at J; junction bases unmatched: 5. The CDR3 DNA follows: TGCGCCAGCAGCTTGGCAGGGGGCAGAGTCAATGAGCAGTTCTTC. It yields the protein CASSLAGGRVNEQFF.

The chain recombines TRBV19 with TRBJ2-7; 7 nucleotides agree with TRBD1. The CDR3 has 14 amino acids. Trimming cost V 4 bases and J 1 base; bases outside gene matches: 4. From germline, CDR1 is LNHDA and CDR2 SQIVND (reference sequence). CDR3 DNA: TGTGCCAGTAGTACCCGGACAGGATCCTACGAGCAGTACTTC. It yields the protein CASSTRTGSYEQYF.

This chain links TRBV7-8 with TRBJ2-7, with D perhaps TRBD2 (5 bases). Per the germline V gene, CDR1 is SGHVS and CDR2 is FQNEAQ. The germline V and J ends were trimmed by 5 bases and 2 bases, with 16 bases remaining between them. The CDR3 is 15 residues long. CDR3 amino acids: CASSQRQPGAYEQYV. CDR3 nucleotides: TGTGCCAGCAGCCAACGACAACCCGGGGCCTACGAGCAGTACGTC.